These 27 T cell receptor beta chains were sequenced from one sample in a study of CD8 T cells in ankylosing spondylitis. Study findings and constraints: There was a TCR beta motif, made of several highly homologous variants, that appeared characteristic of ankylosing spondylitis blood.

TCRdb passed the 5' RACE reads through MiXCR, listing each CDR3 protein once. The sample holds about 700,000 distinct CDR3 sequences, around 20% seen once. For these receptors, no antigen is known. The sequenced material came from blood, either unsorted or a sorted T cell fraction (not recorded which). All receptors derive from a male donor with ankylosing spondylitis.

The DNA of the CDR3 is TGTGCCAGCAGCTCCCCGGGACAGGGGCGTTCCTACAATGAGCAGTTCTTC. Protein: CASSSPGQGRSYNEQFF. The chain combines TRBV7-2 with TRBJ2-1; 10 positions match TRBD1. The CDR3 is 17 amino acids. Germline assignment: CDR1 SGHTA and CDR2 FQGNSA. Germline trimming cut 4 bases from V and 1 base from J; bases unmatched to any gene: 7.

This clonotype came up many times. The chain uses TRBV5-6 and TRBJ2-5; TRBD1 matches at 8 bases. Germline V gene sequence: CDR1 SGHDT, CDR2 YYEEEE. The CDR3 runs 16 residues. V gave up 4 bases and J gave up 4 bases; unmatched junction bases: 12. As DNA, the CDR3 is TGTGCCAGCAGCGGGCGGACAGGGTCGGAGGGAGAGACCCAGTACTTC. It is translated as CASSGRTGSEGETQYF.

This clonotype showed up just a few times. Here the CDR3 reads CATSRLRWDEQYF. CDR3 bases: TGTGCCACCAGCCGCCTACGGTGGGACGAGCAGTACTTC. This chain links TRBV15 with TRBJ2-7; D remains unclear. Germline V gene sequence: CDR1 LNHNV, CDR2 YYDKDF (reference sequence). The CDR3 runs to 13 residues. Trimming left V 5 bases short and J 5 bases short, with 13 bases between.

In this sample, this clonotype turned up a few times. The rearrangement links TRBV12-3 or TRBV12-4 to TRBJ2-5, with 8 positions matching TRBD1. The CDR3 consists of 16 residues. V lost 3 bases to trimming and J lost 1 base; unmatched junction nucleotides: 7. CDR3 region: CASSLGQGAPQETQYF. CDR3 coding DNA: TGTGCCAGCAGTTTGGGGCAGGGGGCGCCCCAAGAGACCCAGTACTTC.

The rearrangement links TRBV29-1 to TRBJ2-7; the D is unclear. V was clipped by 7 bases and J by 3 bases, with 13 bases between them. CDR3 size: 12 residues. The germline gives CDR1 SQVTM, CDR2 ANQGSEA. CDR3 in DNA: TGCAGCGCCCGGACCACGGACTACGAGCAGTACTTC. Its translation is CSARTTDYEQYF.

This chain joins TRBV19 and TRBJ2-1, with no clear D. Trimming took 1 base from V and 3 from J, leaving 4 bases between them. This CDR3 has 13 amino acids. Germline loops: CDR1 LNHDA, CDR2 SQIVND (reference sequence). This CDR3 is CASSIVIYNEQFF. The CDR3, as DNA: TGTGCCAGTAGTATAGTCATCTACAATGAGCAGTTCTTC.

This chain links TRBV11-2 with TRBJ2-3; D is tentatively TRBD1 or TRBD2 (5 bases each). CDR3 length equals 14 residues. V shed 2 bases and J shed 3 bases, with 9 bases lying between them. The germline CDR1 and CDR2 sequences are SGHAT and FQNNGV. CDR3 DNA sequence: TGTGCCAGCAGCTTATCTTGGGGGACAGATACGCAGTATTTT. The encoded protein is CASSLSWGTDTQYF.

The table lists this clonotype with a few counts. The J gene is TRBJ2-1, the V gene TRBV4-2, with a possible D match to TRBD2 (5 bases). Per the germline V gene, CDR1 is LGHNA and CDR2 is YNFKEQ. Trimming removed 0 bases from V and 2 bases from J, with 11 bases in between. This CDR3 has 16 amino acids. The CDR3 is CASSQESGLTYNEQFF. Here the CDR3 DNA reads TGTGCCAGCAGCCAAGAAAGCGGACTGACCTACAATGAGCAGTTCTTC.

This clonotype was found a few times. The chain has TRBV7-2 and TRBJ2-7; D not certain. V lost 1 base to trimming and J lost 0 bases, with 7 bases between them. The CDR3 totals 14 residues. The germline CDR1 and CDR2 sequences are SGHTA and FQGNSA. CDR3 sequence: CASSLGFYSYEQYF. CDR3 coding DNA: TGTGCCAGCAGCTTAGGGTTCTACTCCTACGAGCAGTACTTC. The entire variable domain, with the rest obtained from reference TRBV7-2 and TRBJ2-7, is as follows: GAGVSQSPSNKVTEKGKDVELRCDPISGHTALYWYRQSLGQGLEFLIYFQGNSAPDKSGLPSDRFSAERTGGSVSTLTIQRTQQEDSAVYLCASSLGFYSYEQYFGPGTRLTVT.

This clonotype was counted only a few times. The V gene is TRBV6-2 or TRBV6-3, the J gene TRBJ2-1, with TRBD2 matching 13 bases. The CDR3 is 16 amino acids. CDR1 MNHEY and CDR2 SVGEGT come from the germline V gene. The V gene end was trimmed by 6 bases and the J gene end by 3 bases; junction bases not matched to a gene: 5. Here the CDR3 reads CASSVGLAGYYNEQFF. The CDR3 DNA follows: TGTGCCAGCAGCGTGGGACTAGCGGGATACTACAATGAGCAGTTCTTC.

The chain couples TRBV7-2 to TRBJ2-2; D is possibly TRBD2 (6 bases). Trimming took off 3 bases at V and 5 bases at J, with 13 bases between the two ends. CDR3 length: 15 residues. Looked up from germline, CDR1 is SGHTA and CDR2 is FQGNSA. The CDR3 nucleotides read TGTGCCAGCAGCTTCTCGGGGGTGAAAACCGGGGAGCTGTTTTTT. It encodes CASSFSGVKTGELFF.

In its sample, this clonotype was seen a few times. This chain connects TRBV21-1 to TRBJ1-1; the table's D call, TRBD1, has no DNA check behind it. TRBV21-1 is recorded as a pseudogene. The CDR3 spans 16 residues. The chain's CDR3 is CASSKVLQGENTEAFF. In DNA, the CDR3 is TGTGCCAGCAGCAAAGTCCTCCAGGGGGAAAACACTGAAGCTTTCTTT.

The V and J genes are TRBV20-1 and TRBJ2-7; D is undetermined. The CDR3 sequence is 13 residues long. V lost 6 bases and J lost 2, with 14 bases in between. From germline, CDR1 is DFQATT and CDR2 SNEGSKA (reference sequence). The CDR3 reads CSAPLIVTYEQYF. CDR3 in DNA: TGCAGTGCCCCCTTGATAGTAACCTACGAGCAGTACTTC.

This clonotype was counted many times. The rearrangement links TRBV7-6 to TRBJ2-3; D is unresolved. V lost 5 bases to trimming and J lost 3 bases, with 18 bases between them. Per germline, CDR1 SGHVS and CDR2 FNYEAQ. CDR3 size: 16 residues. The CDR3, as DNA: TGTGCCAGCAGCCCGGAGCCTTTCAGCGCGACAGATACGCAGTATTTT. Amino acids: CASSPEPFSATDTQYF.

This clonotype was seen only a few times. The rearrangement links TRBV6-2 or TRBV6-3 to TRBJ2-7, with D possibly being TRBD2 (5 bases). V lost 4 bases, J lost 0 bases, and 10 bases lay in between. There are 14 residues in the CDR3. The germline V gene encodes CDR1 MNHEY and CDR2 SVGEGT. The DNA of the CDR3 is TGTGCCAGCAGTTCCGGACTCACCTCCTACGAGCAGTACTTC. The encoded protein is CASSSGLTSYEQYF.

Worth noting for this clonotype: This likely came from a read error, as a far larger clone is one base away. The CDR3 DNA reads TGCGCCAGCAGCCAAGGACTAGCGGGGTACAATCAGCAGTTCTTC. Translation gives CASSQGLAGYNQQFF. The chain recombines TRBV4-1 with TRBJ2-1; 11 nucleotides agree with TRBD2. This CDR3 comprises 15 residues. Per the germline V gene, CDR1 is MGHRA and CDR2 is YSYEKL.

This clonotype has more than one count but fewer than ten. The chain couples TRBV5-6 to TRBJ2-1, with D maybe TRBD1 (5 bases). This CDR3 has 17 residues. The ends were cut back, 0 bases at V and 3 bases at J, with 16 bases in the middle. Germline V gives CDR1 SGHDT, CDR2 YYEEEE. The CDR3 bases are TGTGCCAGCAGCTTGGAGGGTATTAGCAGGGTCTACAATGAGCAGTTCTTC. Amino acids: CASSLEGISRVYNEQFF. The full variable domain, in which reference TRBV5-6 and TRBJ2-1 provide the parts outside the CDR3, is DAGVTQSPTHLIKTRGQQVTLRCSPKSGHDTVSWYQQALGQGPQFIFQYYEEEERQRGNFPDRFSGHQFPNYSSELNVNALLLGDSALYLCASSLEGISRVYNEQFFGPGTRLTVL.

A few counts support this clonotype. The chain carries TRBV5-6 and TRBJ2-1; TRBD1 agrees at 10 bases. CDR1 and CDR2 (germline): SGHDT, YYEEEE. The CDR3 spans 15 residues. The V gene end was trimmed by 4 bases and the J gene end by 5 bases; junction bases not matched to a gene: 6. For the CDR3, the DNA is TGTGCCAGCAGCAGCCCGGGACAGGGGAACAATGAGCAGTTCTTC. Its translation is CASSSPGQGNNEQFF.

This clonotype was counted only a few times. J is TRBJ2-2 and V is TRBV29-1, with 10 bases matching TRBD1. Germline trimming cut 5 bases from V and 7 bases from J; bases unmatched to any gene: 7. Germline V gene lookup returns CDR1 SQVTM and CDR2 ANQGSEA. CDR3 length: 14 amino acids. The CDR3 region has the DNA TGCAGCGTTCAGGGAGGGACAGGGGACGGGGAGCTGTTTTTT. Translating gives CSVQGGTGDGELFF.

V is TRBV7-9 and J is TRBJ1-6; D is unresolved. This CDR3 has 12 amino acids. Trimming took 4 bases from V and 7 from J, leaving 5 bases between them. Germline values: CDR1 SEHNR, CDR2 FQNEAQ (reference sequence). The CDR3 loop reads CASSSHNSPLHF. DNA of the CDR3: TGTGCCAGCAGCTCACACAATTCACCCCTCCACTTT. Drawing the rest from reference TRBV7-9 and TRBJ1-6, the complete variable domain is DTGVSQNPRHKITKRGQNVTFRCDPISEHNRLYWYRQTLGQGPEFLTYFQNEAQLEKSRLLSDRFSAERPKGSFSTLEIQRTEQGDSAMYLCASSSHNSPLHFGNGTRLTVT.

The sample holds a few counts of this clonotype. The chain links TRBV11-2 to TRBJ2-1; tentative D call: TRBD1 (6 bases). CDR3 length: 14 amino acids. Looked up from germline, CDR1 is SGHAT and CDR2 is FQNNGV. V dropped 3 bases and J dropped 5 bases, with 11 bases sitting between them. CDR3 region: CASSFGQRNNEQFF. The DNA of the CDR3 is TGTGCCAGCAGCTTTGGACAGCGGAACAATGAGCAGTTCTTC.

The chain carries TRBV29-1 and TRBJ2-1; D is possibly TRBD1 or TRBD2 (6 bases each). Germline V gene lookup returns CDR1 SQVTM and CDR2 ANQGSEA. The length of the CDR3 is 14 residues. Trimming stripped 3 bases from V and 9 bases from J, with 18 bases between. CDR3 DNA: TGCAGCGTTGACCCCGGGGGCTCTAGCTTTGAGCAGTTCTTC. It yields the protein CSVDPGGSSFEQFF.

In this sample, this clonotype turned up a few times. This chain uses TRBV29-1 with TRBJ2-7; no clear D. The CDR3 extends over 13 amino acids. V lost 4 bases and J lost 7, with 17 bases in between. Germline-derived CDR1 and CDR2 are SQVTM and ANQGSEA. The CDR3: CSVVRPPFWEQYF. The CDR3 DNA reads TGCAGCGTTGTAAGACCCCCGTTTTGGGAGCAGTACTTC.

The chain employs TRBV27 and TRBJ1-1; 8 nucleotides line up with TRBD1. Per germline, CDR1 MNHEY and CDR2 SMNVEV (reference sequence). The CDR3 has 14 residues. Trimming cost V 7 bases and J 4 bases; bases outside gene matches: 8. CDR3 sequence: CASNVLGTGTEAFF. The CDR3 DNA reads as TGTGCCAGCAACGTCTTGGGGACAGGCACTGAAGCTTTCTTT.

This sequence joins TRBV19 and TRBJ1-4; D remains unclear. The V gene lost 10 bases and the J gene lost 0 bases, with 12 bases spanning the gap. CDR1 is LNHDA, CDR2 SQIVND, per germline (reference sequence). The CDR3 is 14 amino acids. CDR3 residues: CATRRVATNEKLFF. The DNA for the CDR3 is TGTGCCACTCGAAGGGTGGCAACTAATGAAAAACTGTTTTTT.

This clonotype came up a few times. The chain uses TRBV7-9 and TRBJ2-3, with 10 bases matching TRBD2. Germline CDR1 is SEHNR and CDR2 is FQNEAQ (reference sequence). CDR3 length equals 17 residues. The V gene end was trimmed by 1 base and the J gene end by 4 bases; junction bases not matched to a gene: 8. The CDR3, as DNA: TGTGCCAGCAGCTTAGGCACTTGGACTAGCGGAGCAGATACGCAGTATTTT. Residues: CASSLGTWTSGADTQYF.

This clonotype occurred a few times. The chain is built from TRBV20-1 and TRBJ2-1; D is perhaps TRBD2 (5 bases). The V end lost 3 bases, the J end lost 3 bases, and 9 bases lay between the germline ends. Germline V CDR1 and CDR2: DFQATT, SNEGSKA (reference sequence). The CDR3 consists of 13 residues. The CDR3 sequence is CSASRRGYNEQFF. The DNA for the CDR3 is TGCAGTGCTAGCAGACGGGGCTACAATGAGCAGTTCTTC.